This entry describes one TCR beta chain. Its antigen is unidentified. The data derive from a study of T cell repertoires in cytomegalovirus infection. Whole-study findings and limits: Ex vivo, HLA-C-restricted CMV-specific TCR beta clonotypes prevailed over the rest of the response. Accumulated public TCR beta family frequency recognized individuals carrying CMV together with the relevant HLA.

In TCRdb, the reads were re-called with MiXCR into one record per CDR3 protein. The profile covers about 160,000 distinct CDR3 sequences, with about 20% appearing a single time and 20% to 30% taken by the ten largest. The CDR3 loop spans 16 amino acids. V dropped 0 bases and J dropped 9; count of bases not matched to a gene: 6. Germline CDR1 and CDR2: WSHSY and SAAADI. This receptor was taken from a human donor in good health (CMV status not recorded). Some clones in this sample may be carry-over from other donors' samples. This chain joins TRBV10-2 and TRBJ2-4; 12 bases are a match to TRBD1. The sequencing used CD8+ T cells from cultured PBMCs, collected from culture after CMV antigen stimulation. The CDR3 region has the DNA TGCGCCAGCAGTGAGTCTGGGGACAGGGGGCCGGGCATTCAGTACTTC. This gives the protein CASSESGDRGPGIQYF.